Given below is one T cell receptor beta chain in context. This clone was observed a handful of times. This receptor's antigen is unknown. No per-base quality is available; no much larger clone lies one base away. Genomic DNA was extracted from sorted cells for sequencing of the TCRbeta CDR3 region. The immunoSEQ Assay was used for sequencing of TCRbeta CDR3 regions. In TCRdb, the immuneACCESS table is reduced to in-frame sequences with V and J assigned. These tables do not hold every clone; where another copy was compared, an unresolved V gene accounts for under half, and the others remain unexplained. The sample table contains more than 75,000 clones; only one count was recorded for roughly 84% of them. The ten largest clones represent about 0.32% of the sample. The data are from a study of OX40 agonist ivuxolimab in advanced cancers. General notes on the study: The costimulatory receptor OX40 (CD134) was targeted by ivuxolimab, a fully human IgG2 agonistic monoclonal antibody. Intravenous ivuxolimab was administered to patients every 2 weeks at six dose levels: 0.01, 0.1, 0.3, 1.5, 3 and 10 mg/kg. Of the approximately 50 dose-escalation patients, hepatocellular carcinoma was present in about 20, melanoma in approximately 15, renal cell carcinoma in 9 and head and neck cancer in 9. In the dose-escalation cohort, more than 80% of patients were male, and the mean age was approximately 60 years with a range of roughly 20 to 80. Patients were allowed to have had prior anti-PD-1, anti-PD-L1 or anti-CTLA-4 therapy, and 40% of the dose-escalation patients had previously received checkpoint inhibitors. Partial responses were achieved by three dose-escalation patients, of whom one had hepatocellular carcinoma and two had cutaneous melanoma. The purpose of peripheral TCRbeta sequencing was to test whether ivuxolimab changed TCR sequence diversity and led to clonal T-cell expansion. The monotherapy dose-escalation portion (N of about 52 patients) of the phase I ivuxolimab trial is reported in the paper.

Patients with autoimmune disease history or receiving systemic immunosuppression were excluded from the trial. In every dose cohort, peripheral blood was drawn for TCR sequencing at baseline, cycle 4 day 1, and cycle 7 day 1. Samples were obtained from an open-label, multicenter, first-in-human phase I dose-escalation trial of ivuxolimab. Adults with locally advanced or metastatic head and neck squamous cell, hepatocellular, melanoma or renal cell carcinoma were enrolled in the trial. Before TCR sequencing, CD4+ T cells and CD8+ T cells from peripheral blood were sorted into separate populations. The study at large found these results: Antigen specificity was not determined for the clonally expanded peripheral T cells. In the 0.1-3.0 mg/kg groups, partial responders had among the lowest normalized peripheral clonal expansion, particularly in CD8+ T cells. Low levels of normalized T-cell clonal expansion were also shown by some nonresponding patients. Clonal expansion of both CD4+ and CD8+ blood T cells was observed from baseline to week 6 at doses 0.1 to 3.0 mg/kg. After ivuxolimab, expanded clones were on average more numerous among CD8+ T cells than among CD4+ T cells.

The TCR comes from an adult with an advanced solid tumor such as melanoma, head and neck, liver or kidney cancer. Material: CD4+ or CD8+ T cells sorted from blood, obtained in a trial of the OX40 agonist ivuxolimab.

The DNA sequence is given as TGCGCCAGCAGCACCCCGACAGGGAGGGAGCGTGGCTACACCTTC. It codes for CASSTPTGRERGYTF. The rearranged segments are TRBV4-1 and TRBJ1-2; 7 bases in between match TRBD1. Trimming accounts for 5 bases at V and 7 bases at J, while the number of junction bases matched to no gene is 13. As encoded in the germline V gene, CDR1 is MGHRA while CDR2 is YSYEKL. The CDR3 holds 15 amino acids from the cysteine to the phenylalanine. Just CDR3 DNA is preserved here, 45 bases in frame from base 1.